This paragraph reports one TCR beta chain. This sample was included in a study of identical twins. The CDR3 spans 13 residues. V lost 1 base to trimming and J lost 1 base, with 6 bases between them. Germline CDR1 is DFQATT and CDR2 is SNEGSKA (reference sequence). TCRdb independently ran MiXCR on the 5' RACE reads; one entry per CDR3 protein. The sample lists about 520,000 distinct CDR3 sequences; approximately 22% were seen once. These data also formed part of another study, on T cells expressing NK-cell markers. That paper states: Among the eight sequenced donors, seven tested HCMV-seropositive and one tested seronegative.

This chain connects TRBV20-1 to TRBJ2-3; no firm D call. Sequences were obtained from CD4+ T cells sorted from blood. The clonotype comes from a woman younger than 30 in good health. CDR3 in amino acids: CSARVRGTDTQYF. The CDR3 DNA reads TGCAGTGCTAGAGTTCGGGGCACAGATACGCAGTATTTT.